These 9 T cell receptor beta chains originate from one sample sequenced in a study of post-analysis software for immune sequencing data. The library was made from cDNA and included unique molecular identifiers. TCRdb reprocessed the PCR reads via MiXCR and lists one record per CDR3 protein. The sample shows a few hundred thousand distinct CDR3 sequences, around 33% of them seen only once. No antigen has been identified for these receptors. Broader study findings: Controls showed lower frequencies than patients for roughly five TRBV segments, and TRBV5-6, TRBV5-1 and TRBV20-1 were among these.

Sequencing used blood. The receptors derive from a girl aged 5 to 17 with multiple sclerosis.

The sample holds a few counts of this clonotype. The rearrangement links TRBV11-2 to TRBJ2-1; D is perhaps TRBD2 (7 bases). CDR1 SGHAT and CDR2 FQNNGV come from the germline V gene. The V end was cut by 6 bases, the J end by 2 bases, with 11 bases between. The CDR3 has 14 amino acids. Here the CDR3 DNA reads TGTGCCAGCAGGGACGGGGGGCCCTACAATGAGCAGTTCTTC. This codes for CASRDGGPYNEQFF.

The chain carries TRBV29-1 and TRBJ2-7; TRBD2 matches 14 bases. The CDR3 sequence is 15 residues long. Trimming took 6 bases from V and 6 from J; bases not matched to a gene: 10. The germline gives CDR1 SQVTM, CDR2 ANQGSEA. The CDR3 coding sequence is TGCAGCGTGACCTTGACTAGCGGGGGGGCTGGCGAGCAGTACTTC. Amino acids: CSVTLTSGGAGEQYF.

This clonotype has more than one count but fewer than ten. The chain carries TRBV9 and TRBJ1-2; perhaps TRBD1 as D (6 bases). The germline gives CDR1 SGDLS, CDR2 YYNGEE. This CDR3 spans 15 amino acids. V lost 3 bases and J lost 8, with 20 bases in between. CDR3 bases: TGTGCCAGCAGCGCCGGGGGGGCCGACTTAGGGGGCTACACCTTC. Amino acids: CASSAGGADLGGYTF.

The chain uses TRBV7-3 and TRBJ2-2, with D uncertain. Germline CDR1 and CDR2: SGHTA and FQGTGA. With 5 bases removed from V and 3 bases from J, the gap between germline ends came to 10 bases. The CDR3 length is 14 residues. The CDR3 sequence is CASSPRTDTGELFF. The CDR3 DNA reads as TGTGCCAGCAGCCCTAGGACGGACACCGGGGAGCTGTTTTTT.

This clonotype was seen once. The chain has TRBV5-1 and TRBJ2-3, with 10 bases fitting TRBD1. CDR1 is SGHRS and CDR2 is YFSETQ in the germline V gene. The V and J ends lost 5 bases and 3 bases, in that order; junction bases with no gene match: 9. CDR3 length: 16 amino acids. CDR3 loop: CASRTLRGQGTDTQYF. The CDR3 DNA follows: TGCGCCAGCAGAACCCTCCGGGGACAGGGGACAGATACGCAGTATTTT.

CDR3: CASSQGQFLEQYF. CDR3 coding DNA: TGTGCCAGCAGCCAAGGCCAGTTTCTCGAGCAGTACTTC. The gene calls are TRBV3-1 and TRBJ2-7; D not resolved. The CDR3 length is 13 residues. The germline V and J ends were trimmed by 1 base and 6 bases, with 10 bases remaining between them. From germline, CDR1 is LGHDT and CDR2 YNNKEL (reference sequence).

This clonotype has more than one count but fewer than ten. The CDR3 loop reads CASSEDGLREQYF. CDR3 DNA sequence: TGCGCCAGCAGCGAGGACGGTCTCCGCGAGCAGTACTTC. The chain links TRBV5-1 to TRBJ2-7; D uncertain. The ends were cut back, 4 bases at V and 6 bases at J, with 14 bases in the middle. The CDR3 is 13 residues long. Germline CDR1 SGHRS, CDR2 YFSETQ.

This chain uses TRBV7-2 with TRBJ2-4; TRBD2 matches 9 bases. Germline CDR1 SGHTA, CDR2 FQGNSA. The CDR3 sequence is 15 residues long. V trimming: 3 bases; J trimming: 6 bases; junction bases outside the gene matches: 6. CDR3 loop: CASSFRGAGGNIQYF. Written as DNA, the CDR3 is TGTGCCAGCAGCTTCAGGGGAGCGGGGGGAAACATTCAGTACTTC.

This clonotype was picked up one time. The V call is TRBV25-1, the J call TRBJ1-1; no clear D. The CDR3 totals 15 residues. Trimming pared 1 base from V and 0 bases from J, leaving 9 bases between. The germline V gene has CDR1 MGHDK and CDR2 SYGVNS. The CDR3 is CASSESGFMNTEAFF. The DNA of the CDR3 is TGTGCCAGCAGTGAATCCGGATTCATGAACACTGAAGCTTTCTTT.